This T cell receptor (beta chain) was found in a study of CD8 T cells in ankylosing spondylitis. General study results and limits: In the blood and synovial fluid of reactive arthritis, some motif variants had been previously reported. Relatively scarce in peripheral blood, disease-linked clones were CD8+. Disease-associated clones were reportedly significantly overrepresented in matched ankylosing spondylitis synovial fluid.

The TCR beta libraries were generated through quantitative 5'-RACE incorporating molecular barcodes. TCRdb called the 5' RACE reads again in MiXCR, with one record for every CDR3 protein. In the table there are around 220,000 distinct CDR3 sequences, about 10% of which are singletons. Germline V CDR1 and CDR2: SGHTA, FQGNSA. The V segment lost 1 base and the J segment 5 bases; nucleotides outside the gene matches: 3. CDR3 length equals 14 residues. This clonotype was recorded at least ten times. Its antigen remains unidentified. This chain links TRBV7-2 with TRBJ2-3; 7 bases are shared with TRBD2. The TCR was taken from a male donor with ankylosing spondylitis or in good health (not recorded which). Sample: blood, either unsorted or a sorted T cell fraction (not recorded which). The CDR3: CASSLVGGVDTQYF. CDR3 coding DNA: TGTGCCAGCAGCTTAGTGGGGGGGGTAGATACGCAGTATTTT.